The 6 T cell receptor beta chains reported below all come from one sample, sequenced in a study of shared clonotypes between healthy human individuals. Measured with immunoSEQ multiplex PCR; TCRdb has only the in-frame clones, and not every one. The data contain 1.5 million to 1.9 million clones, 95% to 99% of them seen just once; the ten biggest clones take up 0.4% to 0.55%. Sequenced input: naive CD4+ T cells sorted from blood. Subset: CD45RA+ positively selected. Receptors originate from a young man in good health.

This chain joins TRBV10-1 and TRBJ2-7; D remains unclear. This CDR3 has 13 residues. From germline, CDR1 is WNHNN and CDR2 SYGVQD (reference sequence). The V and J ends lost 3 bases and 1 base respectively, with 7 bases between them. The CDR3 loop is CASSDGFSYEQYF. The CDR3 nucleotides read TGCGCCAGCAGTGACGGCTTTTCCTACGAGCAGTACTTC.

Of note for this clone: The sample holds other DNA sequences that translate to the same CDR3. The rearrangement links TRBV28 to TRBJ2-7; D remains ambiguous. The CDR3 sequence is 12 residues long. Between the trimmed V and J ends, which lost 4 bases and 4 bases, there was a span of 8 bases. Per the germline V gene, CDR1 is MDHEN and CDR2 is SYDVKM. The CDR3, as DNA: TGTGCCAGCAGTTCCTTCGATTACGAGCAGTACTTC. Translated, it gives CASSSFDYEQYF.

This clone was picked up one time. The CDR3 DNA reads TGTGCCTGGAGCGCCCAGAGGGCAGTGCATCAGCCCCAGCATTTT. Residues: CAWSAQRAVHQPQHF. V and J are TRBV30 and TRBJ1-5; D gene unclear. The CDR3 consists of 15 residues. The V end was cut by 3 bases, the J end by 5 bases, with 17 bases between. Germline V gene sequence: CDR1 GTSNPN, CDR2 SVGIG (reference sequence).

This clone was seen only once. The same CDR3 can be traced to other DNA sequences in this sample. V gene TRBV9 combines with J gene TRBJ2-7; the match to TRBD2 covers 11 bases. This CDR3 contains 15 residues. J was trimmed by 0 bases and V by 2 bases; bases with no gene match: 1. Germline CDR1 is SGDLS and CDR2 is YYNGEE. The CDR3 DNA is TGTGCCAGCAGCGTCGGACTAGCGGGCTCCTACGAGCAGTACTTC. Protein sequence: CASSVGLAGSYEQYF.

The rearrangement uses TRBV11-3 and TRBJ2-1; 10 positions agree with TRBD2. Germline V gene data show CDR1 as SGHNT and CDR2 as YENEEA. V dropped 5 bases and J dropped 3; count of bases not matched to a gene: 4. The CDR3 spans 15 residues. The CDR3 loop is CASSPLAGLYNEQFF. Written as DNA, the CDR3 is TGTGCCAGCAGCCCACTAGCGGGACTCTACAATGAGCAGTTCTTC.

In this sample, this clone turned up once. As DNA, the CDR3 is TGTGCCAGCAGCCAGGAAACTACCGGGACTAGCTTCTACGAGCAGTACTTC. As protein: CASSQETTGTSFYEQYF. This chain uses TRBV4-2 with TRBJ2-7; the match to TRBD2 covers 9 bases. Germline CDR1 LGHNA, CDR2 YNFKEQ. Trimming removed 3 bases from V and 3 bases from J; junction bases left unmatched: 12. This CDR3 is 17 amino acids long.